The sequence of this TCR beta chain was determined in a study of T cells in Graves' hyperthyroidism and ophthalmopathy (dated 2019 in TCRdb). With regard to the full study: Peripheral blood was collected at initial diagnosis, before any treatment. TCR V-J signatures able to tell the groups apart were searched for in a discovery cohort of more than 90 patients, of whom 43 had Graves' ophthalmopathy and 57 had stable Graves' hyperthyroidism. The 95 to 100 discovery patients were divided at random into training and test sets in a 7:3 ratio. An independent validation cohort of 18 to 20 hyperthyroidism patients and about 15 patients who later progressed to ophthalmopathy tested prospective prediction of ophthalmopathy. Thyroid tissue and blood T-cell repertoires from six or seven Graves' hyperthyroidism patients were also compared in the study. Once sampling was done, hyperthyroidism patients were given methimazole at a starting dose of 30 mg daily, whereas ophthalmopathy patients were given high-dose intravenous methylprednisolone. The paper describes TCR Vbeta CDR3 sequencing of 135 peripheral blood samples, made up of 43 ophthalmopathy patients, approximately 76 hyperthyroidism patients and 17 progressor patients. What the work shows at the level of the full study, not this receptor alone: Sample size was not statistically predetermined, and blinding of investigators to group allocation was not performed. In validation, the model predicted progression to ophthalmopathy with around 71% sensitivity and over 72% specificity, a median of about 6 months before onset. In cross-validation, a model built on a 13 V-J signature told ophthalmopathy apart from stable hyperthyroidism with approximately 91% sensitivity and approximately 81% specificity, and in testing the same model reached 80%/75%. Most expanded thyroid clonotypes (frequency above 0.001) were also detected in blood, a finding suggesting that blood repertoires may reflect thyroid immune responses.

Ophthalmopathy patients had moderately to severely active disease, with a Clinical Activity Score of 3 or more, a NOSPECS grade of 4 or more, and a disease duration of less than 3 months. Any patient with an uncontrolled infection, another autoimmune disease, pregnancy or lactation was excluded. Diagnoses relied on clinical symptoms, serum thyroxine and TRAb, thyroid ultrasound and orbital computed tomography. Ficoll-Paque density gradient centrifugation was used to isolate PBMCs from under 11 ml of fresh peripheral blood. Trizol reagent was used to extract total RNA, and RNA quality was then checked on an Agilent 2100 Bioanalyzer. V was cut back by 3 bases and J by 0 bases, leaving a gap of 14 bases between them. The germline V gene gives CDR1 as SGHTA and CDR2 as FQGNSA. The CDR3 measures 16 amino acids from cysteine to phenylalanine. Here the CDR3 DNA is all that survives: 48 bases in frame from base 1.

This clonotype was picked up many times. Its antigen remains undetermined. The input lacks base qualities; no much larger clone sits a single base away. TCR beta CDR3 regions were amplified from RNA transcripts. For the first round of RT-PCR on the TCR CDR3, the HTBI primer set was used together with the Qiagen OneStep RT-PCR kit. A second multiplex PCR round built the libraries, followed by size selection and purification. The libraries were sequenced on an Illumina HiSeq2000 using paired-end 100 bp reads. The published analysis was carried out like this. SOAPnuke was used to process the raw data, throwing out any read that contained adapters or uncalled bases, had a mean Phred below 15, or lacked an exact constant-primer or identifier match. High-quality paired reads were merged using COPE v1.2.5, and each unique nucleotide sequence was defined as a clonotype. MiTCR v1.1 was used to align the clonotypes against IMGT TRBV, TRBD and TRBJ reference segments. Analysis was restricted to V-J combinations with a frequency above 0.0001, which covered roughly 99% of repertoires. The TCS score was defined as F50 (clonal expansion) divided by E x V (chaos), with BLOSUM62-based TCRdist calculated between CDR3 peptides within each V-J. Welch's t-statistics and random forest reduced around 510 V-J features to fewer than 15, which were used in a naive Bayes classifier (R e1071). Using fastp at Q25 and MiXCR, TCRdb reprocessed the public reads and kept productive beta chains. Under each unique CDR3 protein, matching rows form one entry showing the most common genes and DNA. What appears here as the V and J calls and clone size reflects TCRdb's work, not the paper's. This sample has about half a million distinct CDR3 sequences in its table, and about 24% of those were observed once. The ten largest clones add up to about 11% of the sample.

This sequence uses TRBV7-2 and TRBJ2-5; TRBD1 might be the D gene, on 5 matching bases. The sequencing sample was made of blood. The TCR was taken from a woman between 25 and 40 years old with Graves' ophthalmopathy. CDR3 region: CASSFLRQGNQETQYF. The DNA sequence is TGTGCCAGCAGCTTTTTAAGGCAGGGCAACCAAGAGACCCAGTACTTC.